Below, one TCR beta chain is given with its context. The patients who served as multiple sclerosis controls were treatment-naive and had stable or active relapsing-remitting disease that fulfilled the revised McDonald criteria. TEMRA cells were FACS-enriched, with CD8+ and CD4+ T cells isolated negatively. Random hexamers served to reverse transcribe roughly 0.5 to 1 ug RNA. Amplification of TCR beta CDR3 was carried out by immunoSEQ multiplex PCR, which covered 54 Vbeta and 13 Jbeta segments. One entry per CDR3 protein results from TCRdb running MiXCR on the immunoSEQ multiplex PCR reads. The data show a few hundred thousand distinct CDR3 sequences, with 95% seen just once and around 0.08% held by the top ten. The CDR3 runs 12 residues. The germline CDR1 and CDR2 sequences are SGHVS and FQNEAQ. V lost 8 bases, J lost 4 bases, and 11 bases lay in between. This specimen comes from a study of CD8 T cells in Susac syndrome.

The origin of this receptor is a human donor with multiple sclerosis. This chain uses TRBV7-8 with TRBJ1-2; D unresolved. Sequencing was done on a sample of CD4+ T cells from PBMCs. CDR3 DNA sequence: TGTGCCAGCGGTGAACCCCTCTATGGCTACACCTTC. Its translation is CASGEPLYGYTF.